This T cell receptor beta chain was obtained from a study of shared clonotypes between healthy human individuals (dated by TCRdb to 2019 to 2021). About the investigation overall: Three men and a couple of women, aged 18 to 49 years, made up the cohort. For each donor, three plates each were used for CD4 naive and CD4 memory, two plates were used for CD8 naive, and one plate was used for CD8 memory. Blood TCR repertoires of five healthy adults were deeply sequenced to estimate repertoire size and the extent of clonotype sharing between individuals. Libraries were prepared and TCR repertoires were sequenced by different laboratories using diverse techniques, in order to increase sequencing depth and limit assay-specific biases. Leukapheresis yielded between about 0.8 and 9.5 billion PBMCs per donor. Here is what the overall study found, with its caveats: Sampling was limited to blood, and TCR repertoires in tissue likely differ from TCR repertoires in blood. Higher generation probabilities were observed for clonotypes shared by all four sorted-subset donors than for non-shared clonotypes. Pairwise subsampling indicated that sequencing depth was expected to affect the degree of clonotype sharing among donors. Across a handful of donors, about 4.5% of naive CD4, 3.5% of naive CD8, 2% to 2.5% of memory CD4, and 0.4% of memory CD8 clonotypes were shared. Rarefaction of sorted-subset datasets indicated incomplete sequencing despite the large sequencing depth. Naive subsets generally had larger estimated clonotype richness than memory subsets. Because the study included only a small number of donors, the genetic and exposure-history diversity represented was limited.

Using the deep immunoSEQ assay, TCR CDR3 regions were amplified from genomic DNA by multiplex PCR. Extracted genomic DNA from each cell subset was spread evenly across all wells of several immunoSEQ 96-well plates, with each plate serving as a replicate. Each replicate PCR for sorted subsets received around 0.2 ug genomic DNA, equal to about 30,000 T cell genomes. The purified libraries were quantified using a Qubit 3.0 fluorometer, sized with a Bioanalyzer 2100, and then quantified again using the KAPA Library Quantification kit. Each immunoSEQ 96-well plate was sequenced on its own single-read 150-cycle Illumina NextSeq 550 flow cell. The study's processing was this. Because the immunoSEQ output held only junctional sequences and lacked quality scores, the filtering could not match the filtering applied to full-length reads. To assign V/J genes and CDR3, sequences were annotated against IMGT germline references using PyIR, a Python wrapper for IgBLAST v1.9. Reads with weak V/J assignments (E-value above 1e-6), missing CDR3, stop codons, out-of-frame junctions, or ambiguous translated residues were removed. V3J clonotypes were defined by identical inferred V gene, J gene, and CDR3 amino acid sequence. Percentage overlap between repertoires was calculated by dividing the number of shared unique clonotypes by the size of the smaller repertoire. Three approaches were used to assess repertoire richness: RTK rarefaction, the Chao1 estimator, and Recon v2.1 estimates of unobserved clonotypes. Generation probabilities were computed with OLGA for all TCRbeta clonotypes obtained by the gDNA method from several donors. TCRdb mirrors the immuneACCESS table, restricted to in-frame sequences. Some clones are absent from its copies; in checked studies, under half trace to an unresolved V gene, and the reason for the others is unknown. The DNA gave D and trimming, while V, J and clone size come from that table. The sample table records under 2,000,000 clones; 85% to 95% of these occur just once. Less than 1.5% of the sample is taken by the ten largest.

The CDR3 has 14 amino acids, counting the end cysteine and phenylalanine. Just the 42-base CDR3 DNA is kept, in frame starting at base 1. V and J are truncated by 0 bases and 2 bases respectively, leaving an intervening sequence of 6 bases. Based on the germline V gene, the CDR1 and CDR2 sequences are ENHRY and SYGVKD. About this clone: Its antigen specificity is not known. No much larger clone exists at a distance of one base, and base qualities are not known.

CD8 naive samples were CD45RO-negative cells positively selected for CCR7, giving a CD45RA+CCR7+ population that excluded TemRA cells. Healthy HIV-negative adults with no recently reported acute infections or vaccinations were included as donors. Every donor was a Caucasian adult living in Nashville, Tennessee, USA. Blood was obtained by leukapheresis, after which PBMCs were separated by Ficoll-Histopaque density gradient centrifugation and cryopreserved in liquid nitrogen vapor phase. Analytical flow cytometry was used to check the purity and quantity of every magnetically sorted T cell population. Each sorted fraction had its genomic DNA isolated and then quantified by UV absorbance on a Nanodrop 2000c.

Sequenced material: naive CD8+ T cells sorted from blood. In light of the paper, this sample's cell subset or site label describes: CD45RA+CCR7+. The receptor comes from a man aged 18 to 30 in good health. The V gene is TRBV10-3 and the J gene is TRBJ2-3, with the D gene call left open. The CDR3 protein is CAISESTLTDTQYF. The sequence in DNA is TGTGCCATCAGTGAGTCGACTCTCACAGATACGCAGTATTTT.